This T cell receptor (beta chain) was sequenced for a study of identical twins. Trimming took 5 bases from V and 4 from J, leaving 17 bases between them. Germline values: CDR1 MNHEY, CDR2 SMNVEV (reference sequence). The CDR3 covers 15 residues. Each cDNA held unique molecular identifiers, and template switching gave it a universal primer site. In TCRdb, the 5' RACE reads were re-called with MiXCR into one record per CDR3 protein. The sample contains around 1.7 million distinct CDR3 sequences, under 35% of which appear only once. This clonotype showed up many times. Its antigen is not identified. General study results and limits: Weaker excess twin sharing was observed in beta out-of-frame sequences. Zero-insertion analyses could be partly confounded by invariant MAIT and iNKT cells.

The receptor comes from a newborn girl in good health. The rearrangement uses TRBV27 and TRBJ1-2, with D uncertain. Sequencing was done on a sample of cord blood. Written as DNA, the CDR3 is TGTGCCAGCAGTCCAAGGTTCGGGAACGCCTATGGCTACACCTTC. Its protein is CASSPRFGNAYGYTF.